The present TCR beta chain was sequenced within a study of cytomegalovirus exposure and HLA in healthy donors. Study in general: As an earlier analysis found, around 190 million T cells yielded approximately 110 million unique TCR beta sequences. Study-wide results and limits: Prior analysis indicated that the majority of TCR beta V segments exhibited productivity approximately 87% or approximately 30% of the time. Other equally common chains were less clonally expanded than HLA-associated TCR beta chains, a later analysis showed.

A multiplex PCR was run with 60 Vbeta primers and 13 Jbeta primers. Assay: immunoSEQ multiplex PCR; the TCRdb copy retains only in-frame clones and omits some. The sample records roughly 220,000 clones, 70% to 80% being singletons. Trimming pared 2 bases from V and 6 bases from J, leaving 8 bases between. The CDR3 has 13 residues. CDR1 and CDR2 from the germline V gene are MRHNA and SNTAGT. This clone showed up just a few times. Its specificity is not known. The chain joins TRBV6-4 to TRBJ1-5, with D hard to call. The clonotype was recovered from a woman between 25 and 40 years old in good health and CMV-seronegative. Sequencing used PBMCs. The CDR3 DNA is TGTGCCAGCAGTGACACTCACGGTCAGCCCCAGCATTTT. This gives the protein CASSDTHGQPQHF.